The subject of this entry is one TCR beta chain. TCRdb re-analysed the 5' RACE reads in MiXCR, keeping a single row per CDR3 protein. The sample lists roughly 310,000 distinct CDR3 sequences, 3.6% occurring once. The source of the sample is a study of T cells after yellow fever vaccination. The CDR3 totals 13 residues. Trimming shortened V by 3 bases and J by 2 bases, and 11 bases separated the two germline ends. Germline CDR1 is DFQATT and CDR2 is SNEGSKA (reference sequence). The sample was PBMCs, taken on the day of the yellow fever booster vaccination. The chain employs TRBV20-1 and TRBJ2-7; no definite D call. The sequence came from a man between 18 and 35 years old who received the YFV17D yellow fever vaccine. The CDR3 spells CSASLRFPYEQYF. CDR3 bases: TGCAGTGCTAGTCTGCGGTTCCCCTACGAGCAGTACTTC.